A selection of T cell receptor beta chains follows, all from one sample in a study of blood T cell repertoires in COVID-19. The data were produced by immunoSEQ multiplex PCR, yet TCRdb's version contains in-frame clones alone and is incomplete. The sample has approximately 360,000 clones, about 90% seen once. Sequenced: peripheral blood. These receptors all come from a middle-aged man with acute or convalescent COVID-19. Each CDR3 is given with its conserved first and last residue. A D gene is named only where the DNA matches it firmly. A clone size is listed for some rows: how often the clone was seen (once, few, many), or a class if it is expanded.

TGTGCCAGCAGTGAAGTACAGGGGGACACTGAAGCTTTCTTT	CASSEVQGDTEAFF	-	TRBV2	TRBJ1-1	TRBD1
TGCGCCAGCAGCCATGGACTAGCCGACGAGCAGTACTTC	CASSHGLADEQYF	-	TRBV4-1	TRBJ2-7	TRBD2
TGTGCCAGCAGCAAAACAGAGACTACCTACGAGCAGTACTTC	CASSKTETTYEQYF	-	TRBV7-8	TRBJ2-7	-
TGTGCCAGTAGCAAAGGGGGTAAATACTATGGCTACACCTTC	CASSKGGKYYGYTF	-	TRBV19	TRBJ1-2	-
TGTGCCAGCAGCACCTACAATCAGCCCCAGCATTTT	CASSTYNQPQHF	few	TRBV2	TRBJ1-5	-
TGTGCCTGGAGTCTGACTCCGGGGAAGAACACTGAAGCTTTCTTT	CAWSLTPGKNTEAFF	-	TRBV30	TRBJ1-1	-
TGTGCCAGCAGTCCGGGGGACCAAAATTCACCCCTCCACTTT	CASSPGDQNSPLHF	-	TRBV6-2/TRBV6-3	TRBJ1-6	-
TGTGCCAGCAGTCCCGGGACAGTGACCTACGAGCAGTACTTC	CASSPGTVTYEQYF	once	TRBV7-9	TRBJ2-7	TRBD1
TGTGCCACCAGAGGAGGCACTGAAGCTTTCTTT	CATRGGTEAFF	-	TRBV2	TRBJ1-1	-
TGTGCCAGCAGTGACCGAGCCCACAATGAGCAGTTCTTC	CASSDRAHNEQFF	-	TRBV6-4	TRBJ2-1	-
TGTGCCAGCAGTCACTCCTACGAGCAGTACTTC	CASSHSYEQYF	-	TRBV6-2/TRBV6-3	TRBJ2-7	-
TGTGCCAGCAGGGTCGGAGGGAGACCCTCCTACGAGCAGTACTTC	CASRVGGRPSYEQYF	-	TRBV6-5	TRBJ2-7	-
TGTGCCAGCAGCCCGGGGGGCAGGAAAGAGACCCAGTACTTC	CASSPGGRKETQYF	-	TRBV6-5	TRBJ2-5	-
TGTGCCAGCAGTGGGACAGGGGGCGGCAATCAGCCCCAGCATTTT	CASSGTGGGNQPQHF	-	TRBV2	TRBJ1-5	TRBD1
TGTGCCAGCAGCCTAGGACAGGGACAAGTCTACGAGCAGTACTTC	CASSLGQGQVYEQYF	-	TRBV7-2	TRBJ2-7	TRBD1
TGTGCCAGCAGCCCCCTCACAGGGAGCACAGATACGCAGTATTTT	CASSPLTGSTDTQYF	-	TRBV7-2	TRBJ2-3	-
TGTGCCAGTAGGACGGACAGGGGTTTTAACTATGGCTACACCTTC	CASRTDRGFNYGYTF	-	TRBV19	TRBJ1-2	TRBD1
TGTGCCATCGGGGTAGCGGGAGGGCGGGACAATGAGCAGTTCTTC	CAIGVAGGRDNEQFF	-	TRBV28	TRBJ2-1	TRBD2
TGTGCCAGCAGTGCACAGGGGTGGAACTATGGCTACACCTTC	CASSAQGWNYGYTF	-	TRBV28	TRBJ1-2	TRBD1
TGTGCCAGCAATGCGGAACCTCTCTCCTACGAGCAGTACTTC	CASNAEPLSYEQYF	-	TRBV2	TRBJ2-7	-
TGTGCCAGCAGCTTAGTGGGTTCCCGACAGGGAGGCTCACCCCTCCACTTT	CASSLVGSRQGGSPLHF	-	TRBV7-2	TRBJ1-6	TRBD1
TGTGCCAGCAGACGGACCGGGGAGCTGTTTTTT	CASRRTGELFF	-	TRBV12-3/TRBV12-4	TRBJ2-2	-
TGTGCCAGCAGTTACGGGGGCCTACAAGAGACCCAGTACTTC	CASSYGGLQETQYF	few	TRBV6-6	TRBJ2-5	-
TGTGCCAGTTTTCCCGGCTACAGGGGAGTCGGTGGCTATGGCTACACCTTC	CASFPGYRGVGGYGYTF	few	TRBV19	TRBJ1-2	TRBD1
TGTGCCAGCAGCTTTGGAGGGACAGGAAATTCACCCCTCCACTTT	CASSFGGTGNSPLHF	-	TRBV5-4	TRBJ1-6	TRBD1
TGTGCCAGCAGCTTAGGACAGGTGTACCAAGAGACCCAGTACTTC	CASSLGQVYQETQYF	-	TRBV7-9	TRBJ2-5	-
TGTGCCAGCAGCCAAGATATTCCTTTCGGGACAGGATCTTACGAGCAGTACTTC	CASSQDIPFGTGSYEQYF	-	TRBV3-1/TRBV3-2	TRBJ2-7	TRBD1
TGCGCCAGCAGCTCGGACAGGCCGGAGAACACCGGGGAGCTGTTTTTT	CASSSDRPENTGELFF	-	TRBV5-1	TRBJ2-2	TRBD1
TGTGCCAGCAGCACAGGGGGTTTCTATGGCTACACCTTC	CASSTGGFYGYTF	once	TRBV6-2/TRBV6-3	TRBJ1-2	TRBD1
TGTGCCAGCAGTTTCTCGGAGGTGACTGAAGCTTTCTTT	CASSFSEVTEAFF	-	TRBV27	TRBJ1-1	-
TGTGCCAGCAGCTTACAGGGGAACACTGAAGCTTTCTTT	CASSLQGNTEAFF	-	TRBV7-2	TRBJ1-1	-
TGTGCCTGGAGTGTTCTTCAGGGGGCGGATGGCTACACCTTC	CAWSVLQGADGYTF	-	TRBV30	TRBJ1-2	TRBD1
TGTGCCAGCAGTGGCGATTGGGACAGTAATTCACCCCTCCACTTT	CASSGDWDSNSPLHF	-	TRBV2	TRBJ1-6	TRBD1
TGTGCCAGCAGCCCCGGGACAGTGGGAAGGAACACTGAAGCTTTCTTT	CASSPGTVGRNTEAFF	-	TRBV5-4	TRBJ1-1	TRBD1
TGCGCCAGCAGCCTTTCGACCGGGACTAGCGGGAGAGGAAATGAGCAGTTCTTC	CASSLSTGTSGRGNEQFF	-	TRBV5-1	TRBJ2-1	TRBD2
TGTGCCAGTAGCCCCAGTTCAGTGTACAATGAGCAGTTCTTC	CASSPSSVYNEQFF	-	TRBV19	TRBJ2-1	-